The 14 T cell receptor beta chains below come from one sample, sequenced in a study of a mutant IDH1 vaccine in newly diagnosed glioma (dated by TCRdb to about 2021). These receptors have no known antigen. Libraries were prepared through the immunoSEQ multiplex PCR assay. Imported from immuneACCESS, the table was reduced by TCRdb to in-frame sequences with V and J called. These copies leave out some clones; in studies compared against another copy, an unresolved V gene accounts for under half, and the cause of the remainder is not known. The sample has 77,000 or so clones on record, more than 80% of them singletons. Together, the top ten hold roughly 5.2% of the sample. The time point label, read with the paper, signifies: week 47, end of study. Every vaccine dose consisted of 300 ug of a 20-mer mutant IDH1 peptide in Montanide, administered subcutaneously together with topical imiquimod. Sequenced material: PBMCs, taken from a glioma patient whose treatment included an IDH1 peptide vaccine. The receptor set was obtained from a man aged 35-49 years with glioma.

This chain joins TRBV29-1 and TRBJ2-1, with D hard to call. Trimming removed 6 bases at V and 6 bases at J, with 12 bases between. The length of the CDR3 is 12 residues. The germline gives CDR1 SQVTM, CDR2 ANQGSEA. The CDR3 reads CSVMTGGNEQFF. The CDR3 coding sequence is TGCAGCGTAATGACGGGCGGCAATGAGCAGTTCTTC.

The CDR3 loop is CASSPLGQGKETQYF. The CDR3 DNA sequence: TGTGCCAGCAGCCCCCTGGGACAGGGGAAAGAGACCCAGTACTTC. This chain joins TRBV7-6 and TRBJ2-5, with TRBD1 matching over 10 bases. V gave up 5 bases and J gave up 3 bases; unmatched junction bases: 6. The germline V gene has CDR1 SGHVS and CDR2 FNYEAQ. The CDR3 has 15 residues.

V is TRBV5-1 and J is TRBJ2-2, with 7 bases identical to TRBD2. The CDR3 sequence is 17 residues long. V lost 2 bases, J lost 4 bases, and 11 bases stayed unmatched. The V gene's germline CDR1 is SGHRS and CDR2 YFSETQ. CDR3 in amino acids: CASSFSPPGLTTGELFF. CDR3 nucleotides: TGCGCCAGCAGCTTTTCCCCCCCGGGACTAACCACCGGGGAGCTGTTTTTT.

The rearrangement uses TRBV6-6 and TRBJ2-7, with no clear D. The V gene lost 4 bases and the J gene lost 3 bases, with 13 bases spanning the gap. This CDR3 comprises 14 residues. In germline, CDR1 is MNHNY, CDR2 SVGAGI (reference sequence). The CDR3 bases are TGTGCCAGCAGTTCTGGCCTAACCGGCTACGAGCAGTACTTC. Amino acid sequence: CASSSGLTGYEQYF.

The chain employs TRBV18 and TRBJ1-5; possibly TRBD1 for D (6 bases). CDR3 length: 11 residues. With 4 bases removed from V and 12 bases from J, the gap between germline ends came to 10 bases. Germline CDR1 KGHSH, CDR2 LQKENI. As DNA, the CDR3 is TGTGCCAGCTCACAAGACAGGAACCAGCATTTT. Protein sequence: CASSQDRNQHF.

This chain joins TRBV5-4 and TRBJ1-2; tentative D call: TRBD1 (6 bases). Trimming left V 0 bases short and J 4 bases short, with 10 bases between. CDR3 length: 14 amino acids. The germline gives CDR1 SGHNT, CDR2 YYREEE (reference sequence). CDR3: CASSLEGQIYGYTF. Written as DNA, the CDR3 is TGTGCCAGCAGCTTGGAGGGACAAATCTATGGCTACACCTTC. Using reference TRBV5-4 and TRBJ1-2 for the parts outside the CDR3, the full variable domain is ETGVTQSPTHLIKTRGQQVTLRCSSQSGHNTVSWYQQALGQGPQFIFQYYREEENGRGNFPPRFSGLQFPNYSSELNVNALELDDSALYLCASSLEGQIYGYTFGSGTRLTVV.

The chain links TRBV27 to TRBJ2-7, with D unclear. Germline V gene lookup returns CDR1 MNHEY and CDR2 SMNVEV (reference sequence). V gave up 3 bases and J gave up 3 bases, with 9 bases separating them. This CDR3 has 13 residues. The CDR3 region has the DNA TGTGCCAGCAGTTTGAACAGAGGCTACGAGCAGTACTTC. This translates into CASSLNRGYEQYF.

The rearrangement links TRBV6-6 to TRBJ2-5, with 8 bases fitting TRBD2. CDR3 length: 15 amino acids. Per the germline V gene, CDR1 is MNHNY and CDR2 is SVGAGI (reference sequence). Unmatched junction bases numbered 12, after V lost 8 bases and J lost 4 bases. The CDR3 loop reads CASGWSSGSRETQYF. The CDR3, as DNA: TGTGCCAGCGGGTGGTCTAGCGGGTCCAGAGAGACCCAGTACTTC.

The chain employs TRBV29-1 and TRBJ1-2, with 9 bases aligning to TRBD1. The CDR3 sequence is 12 residues long. Germline V gene data show CDR1 as SQVTM and CDR2 as ANQGSEA. Unmatched junction bases numbered 3, after V lost 4 bases and J lost 6 bases. The CDR3 DNA sequence: TGCAGCGTTGGGGACAGGGCTCATGGCTACACCTTC. This encodes CSVGDRAHGYTF.

The chain couples TRBV4-1 to TRBJ2-1; 7 bases map to TRBD1. The germline V gene has CDR1 MGHRA and CDR2 YSYEKL. The length of the CDR3 is 18 residues. Trimming at V came to 0 bases and at J to 0 bases, leaving 8 bases not matched to a gene. CDR3 in DNA: TGCGCCAGCAGCCAAGAGCCCCTGGGACAGATCTCCTACAATGAGCAGTTCTTC. Translating gives CASSQEPLGQISYNEQFF.

The V and J genes are TRBV6-5 and TRBJ1-1; D call uncertain. CDR3 size: 10 residues. Trimming stripped 6 bases from V and 11 bases from J, with 10 bases between. Looked up from germline, CDR1 is MNHEY and CDR2 is SVGAGI. CDR3 protein: CASSRTGAFF. The CDR3 coding sequence is TGTGCCAGCAGCCGGACGGGGGCTTTCTTT.

V is TRBV5-4 and J is TRBJ2-4; TRBD2 is a possible D gene (6 bases). CDR1 SGHNT and CDR2 YYREEE come from the germline V gene (reference sequence). With 0 bases removed from V and 3 bases from J, the gap between germline ends came to 19 bases. The CDR3 is 18 residues long. The CDR3 sequence is CASSLALTGLGGKNIQYF. The CDR3 DNA reads as TGTGCCAGCAGCTTGGCCTTAACGGGGCTGGGAGGCAAAAACATTCAGTACTTC.

The rearrangement joins TRBV11-3 to TRBJ2-5, with TRBD1 as a possible D gene (7 bases). Between the trimmed V and J ends, which lost 5 bases and 4 bases, there was a span of 8 bases. This CDR3 is built from 12 residues. Germline values: CDR1 SGHNT, CDR2 YENEEA. The CDR3 loop reads CASSQGGETQYF. DNA for the CDR3: TGTGCCAGCAGCCAGGGGGGAGAGACCCAGTACTTC.

V gene TRBV2 combines with J gene TRBJ1-4; 9 bases are a match to TRBD1. The CDR3 contains 15 residues. Germline CDR1 is SNHLY and CDR2 is FYNNEI. Trimming removed 6 bases from V and 5 bases from J; junction bases left unmatched: 7. CDR3 sequence: CASSPRDRENEKLFF. The DNA for the CDR3 is TGTGCCAGCAGCCCTAGGGACAGGGAGAATGAAAAACTGTTTTTT. The full variable domain, completed using reference TRBV2 and TRBJ1-4, is EPEVTQTPSHQVTQMGQEVILRCVPISNHLYFYWYRQILGQKVEFLVSFYNNEISEKSEIFDDQFSVERPDGSNFTLKIRSTKLEDSAMYFCASSPRDRENEKLFFGSGTQLSVL.